The 3 T cell receptor beta chains in this list originate from one sample, sequenced in a study of vaccination effects on CD4 cells after COVID-19. These receptors' antigens are unknown. Antigen-specific CD4+ T cells expanded by the ViraFEST assay with viral peptide pools were then sequenced. Culture proceeded for about 11 days, and CD4+ T cells were then isolated. Confirmation by PCR established that the person had SARS-CoV-2 infection between March and December 2020. Participants each got two BNT162b2 or mRNA-1273 vaccine doses. Produced via immunoSEQ multiplex PCR; TCRdb's table is partial and in-frame only. The sample carries some 15,000 clones, approximately 83% recorded once. The sample was CD4+ T cells from PBMCs cultured with HCoV-NL63 spike peptides, taken after COVID-19 vaccination. The receptor source for this set is a human donor who had a prior SARS-CoV-2 infection.

The chain recombines TRBV7-2 with TRBJ1-6, with TRBD1 as a possible D gene (5 bases). CDR1 and CDR2 from the germline V gene are SGHTA and FQGNSA. Trimming took 2 bases from V and 5 from J, leaving 10 bases between them. This CDR3 has 15 amino acids. Here the CDR3 DNA reads TGTGCCAGCAGCTTATTGGGAGGGGATAATTCACCCCTCCACTTT. Its translation: CASSLLGGDNSPLHF.

The chain joins TRBV4-3 to TRBJ2-3; D is unresolved. The CDR3 length is 15 residues. Germline values: CDR1 LGHNA, CDR2 YSLEER. V was clipped by 0 bases and J by 1 base, with 8 bases between them. The CDR3, as DNA: TGCGCCAGCAGCCAAGATCCTAGAGGCACAGATACGCAGTATTTT. This gives the protein CASSQDPRGTDTQYF.

Only one count was recorded for this clone. The chain links TRBV7-2 to TRBJ2-7; D may be TRBD2 (5 bases). Trimming removed 7 bases from V and 3 bases from J, with 19 bases in between. The CDR3 length is 15 residues. Germline CDR1 and CDR2: SGHTA and FQGNSA. Written as DNA, the CDR3 is TGTGCCAGCACCCCCGCGGGCCAGCAGTACTACGAGCAGTACTTC. Translating gives CASTPAGQQYYEQYF.